This TCR beta chain was sequenced during a study of beta chain features in type 1 diabetes. General study results and limits: Sampled from patients, naive, central memory and Treg TCRB repertoires appeared more similar than those sampled from healthy donors.

Purity above 95% was achieved in all sorted populations. The CDR3 sequence is 15 residues long. The trim removed 0 bases at V and 3 bases at J, leaving 4 bases unmatched. CDR1 and CDR2 from the germline V gene are SGDLS and YYNGEE. About this clone itself: Its antigen is currently unknown.

The authors reverse transcribed all of the isolated RNA, so sequencing captured expressed TCRB transcripts. The table came from immunoSEQ multiplex PCR; TCRdb's copy has only in-frame clones and leaves some out. In the table there are 150,000 or so clones, 11% of which are singletons. The clonotype comes from a man aged 18 to 29 in good health. The rearrangement joins TRBV9 to TRBJ2-5; 8 bases map to TRBD2. Material for sequencing was central memory CD4+ T cells from blood. The CDR3 DNA is TGTGCCAGCAGCGTAGAGGGACTAGGGGAAGAGACCCAGTACTTC. This translates into CASSVEGLGEETQYF.